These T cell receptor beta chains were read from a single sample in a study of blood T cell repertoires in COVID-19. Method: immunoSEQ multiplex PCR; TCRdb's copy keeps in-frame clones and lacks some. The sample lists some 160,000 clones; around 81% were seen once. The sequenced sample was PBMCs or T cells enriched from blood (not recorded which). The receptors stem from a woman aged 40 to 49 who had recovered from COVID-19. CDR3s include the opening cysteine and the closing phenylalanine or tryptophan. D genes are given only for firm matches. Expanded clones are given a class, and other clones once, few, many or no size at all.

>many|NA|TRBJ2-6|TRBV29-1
TGCAGCGTTGATTTCGCTGACGGGAACCCGACTGGGGCCAACGTCCTGACTTTC
CSVDFADGNPTGANVLTF
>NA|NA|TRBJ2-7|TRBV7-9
TGTGCCAGCAGTGCCCCGGGGAGAGCCTACGAGCAGTACTTC
CASSAPGRAYEQYF
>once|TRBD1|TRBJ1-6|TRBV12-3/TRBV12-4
TGTGCCAGCAGCCAGGGGGGAAATTCACCCCTCCACTTT
CASSQGGNSPLHF
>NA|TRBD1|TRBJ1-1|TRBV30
TGTGCCTGGAGTGAGACAGGGAAGGGTGGGACTGAAGCTTTCTTT
CAWSETGKGGTEAFF
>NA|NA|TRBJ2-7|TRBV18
TGTGCCAGCTCACCACCGTCGGGGTACGAGCAGTACTTC
CASSPPSGYEQYF
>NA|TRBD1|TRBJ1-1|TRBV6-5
TGTGCCAGCAGATCGGGACAGGGGGGAACTGAAGCTTTCTTT
CASRSGQGGTEAFF
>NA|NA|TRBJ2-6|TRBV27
TGTGCCAGCAGTTCCCGGGGGTTGGCTGGGGCCAACGTCCTGACTTTC
CASSSRGLAGANVLTF
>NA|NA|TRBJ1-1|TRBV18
TGTGCCAGCTCTCTTAGGGCAGGGTTGGACACTGAAGCTTTCTTT
CASSLRAGLDTEAFF
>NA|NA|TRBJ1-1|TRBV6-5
TGTGCCAGCAGACCGCAACTTGGTACTATTGAAGCTTTCTTT
CASRPQLGTIEAFF
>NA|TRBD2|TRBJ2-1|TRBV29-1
TGCAGCGCCCCGAAACTAGCGGCGGACCCCTACAATGAGCAGTTCTTC
CSAPKLAADPYNEQFF
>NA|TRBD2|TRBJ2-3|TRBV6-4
TGTGCCAGCAGTGAAATAGCGGGAGCCACAGATACGCAGTATTTT
CASSEIAGATDTQYF
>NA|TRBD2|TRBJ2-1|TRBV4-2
TGTGCCAGCAGCCACCTATCTTCCTCGGGACTAGTAAGCGATGAGCAGTTCTTC
CASSHLSSSGLVSDEQFF
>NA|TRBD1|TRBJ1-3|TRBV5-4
TGTGCCAGCAGCTTCGGGACAGGCTCTGGAAACACCATATATTTT
CASSFGTGSGNTIYF
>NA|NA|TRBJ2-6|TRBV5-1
TGCGCCAGCAGCTTATCCTCCGGGGCCAACGTCCTGACTTTC
CASSLSSGANVLTF
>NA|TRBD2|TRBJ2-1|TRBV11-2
TGTGCCAGCAGCCTAGCGGGAGGGCCTGGCAATGAGCAGTTCTTC
CASSLAGGPGNEQFF
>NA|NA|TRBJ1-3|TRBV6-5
TGTGCCAGCAGTACCAAACAGGGAGCAGGAAACACCATATATTTT
CASSTKQGAGNTIYF
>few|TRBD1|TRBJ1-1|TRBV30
TGTGCCTGGAGGCAGGGGGGCACTGAAGCTTTCTTT
CAWRQGGTEAFF
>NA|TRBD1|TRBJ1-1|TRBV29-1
TGCAGCGTTGGTTACCAAATCGGAGGGACAGCTGAAGCTTTCTTT
CSVGYQIGGTAEAFF
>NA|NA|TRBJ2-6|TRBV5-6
TGTGCCAGCAGCTTGACAGTCTCTGGGGCCAACGTCCTGACTTTC
CASSLTVSGANVLTF
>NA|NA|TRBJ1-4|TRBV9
TGTGCCAGCAGCGTAGGGACAGAAGGAAAACTGTTTTTT
CASSVGTEGKLFF
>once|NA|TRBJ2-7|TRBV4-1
TGCGCCAGCAGCCAAGTGGCCAGGGAAACCGAGCAGTACTTC
CASSQVARETEQYF
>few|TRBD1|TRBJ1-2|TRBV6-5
TGTGCCAGCAGCGTAACCGGGACAGGGAACTATGGCTACACCTTC
CASSVTGTGNYGYTF
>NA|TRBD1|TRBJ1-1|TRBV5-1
TGCGCCAGCAGCGAGGACAGGGGGGAAGCTTTCTTT
CASSEDRGEAFF
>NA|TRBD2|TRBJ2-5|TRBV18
TGTGCCAGCTCACCTTCGGGACTAGCGGGGGTAGAGACCCAGTACTTC
CASSPSGLAGVETQYF
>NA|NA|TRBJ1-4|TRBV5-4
TGTGCCAGCAGCCTGCAGGGAGGAAGTGAAAAACTGTTTTTT
CASSLQGGSEKLFF
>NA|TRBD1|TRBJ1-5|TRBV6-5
TGTGCCAGCAGCACAGGGGGCGCGAGCAATCAGCCCCAGCATTTT
CASSTGGASNQPQHF
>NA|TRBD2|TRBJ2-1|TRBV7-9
TGTGCCAGCAGCTTCCCCGTGGTTAGCGGGGGGGCCGGAGAGCAGTTCTTC
CASSFPVVSGGAGEQFF
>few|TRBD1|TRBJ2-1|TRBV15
TGTGCCACCAGCAGACACCCGGGACAGGGGTGGAATGAGCAGTTCTTC
CATSRHPGQGWNEQFF
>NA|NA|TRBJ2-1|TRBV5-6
TGTGCCAGCAGCTTCGGGGGAGGTGAGCAGTTCTTC
CASSFGGGEQFF
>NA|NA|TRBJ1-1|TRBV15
TGTGCCACCAGCAGAGGGGGGCAGGGTGATAAGAACACTGAAGCTTTCTTT
CATSRGGQGDKNTEAFF
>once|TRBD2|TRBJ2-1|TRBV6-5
TGTGCCAGCAGCCTGGGACTAGTTAATGAGCAGTTCTTC
CASSLGLVNEQFF
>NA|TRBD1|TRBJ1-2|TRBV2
TGTGCCAGCAGGCAAATTGGACAGGGAGGTGGTGGCTACACCTTC
CASRQIGQGGGGYTF